Below are 10 T cell receptor beta chains sequenced from a single sample in a study of blood T cell repertoires in COVID-19. The protocol was immunoSEQ multiplex PCR, while the TCRdb copy is restricted to in-frame clones and leaves out a portion. The table includes some 64,000 clones, roughly 88% detected once. The source material was peripheral blood. Receptor source: a middle-aged man with active COVID-19.

The CDR3 DNA sequence: TGTGCCAGTAGTATTGGCCGACAGGGGGATGGCTACACCTTC. This sequence encodes CASSIGRQGDGYTF. V gene TRBV19 combines with J gene TRBJ1-2; TRBD1 agrees at 9 bases. The germline CDR1 and CDR2 sequences are LNHDA and SQIVND (reference sequence). CDR3 size: 14 residues. After removal of 3 bases from V and 6 bases from J, the junction contained 5 bases not matched to a gene.

The chain couples TRBV5-4 to TRBJ1-2; unclear D gene. The CDR3 consists of 14 residues. Per the germline V gene, CDR1 is SGHNT and CDR2 is YYREEE (reference sequence). V lost 2 bases and J 0 bases, leaving 8 bases between the germline ends. CDR3 region: CASSFGSANYGYTF. The CDR3 DNA reads TGTGCCAGCAGCTTTGGCAGCGCTAACTATGGCTACACCTTC.

The V and J genes are TRBV5-6 and TRBJ2-3, with D unresolved. Germline V gene lookup returns CDR1 SGHDT and CDR2 YYEEEE. This CDR3 has 15 residues. Trimming removed 2 bases at V and 0 bases at J, with 10 bases between. This chain's CDR3 is CASSLFIASTDTQYF. CDR3 DNA: TGTGCCAGCAGCTTATTTATAGCTAGCACAGATACGCAGTATTTT.

The V gene is TRBV4-2, the J gene TRBJ2-3; 7 bases agree with TRBD2. Germline assignment: CDR1 LGHNA and CDR2 YNFKEQ. The CDR3 runs 16 residues. Trimming at V came to 0 bases and at J to 5 bases, leaving 8 bases not matched to a gene. CDR3 sequence (DNA): TGTGCCAGCAGCCAAGAAGCGGGGCTAGGGAAAGATACGCAGTATTTT. This sequence encodes CASSQEAGLGKDTQYF.

The chain combines TRBV18 with TRBJ2-5; D uncertain. The V end was cut by 8 bases, the J end by 3 bases, with 4 bases between. Germline CDR1 reads KGHSH; CDR2 reads LQKENI. This CDR3 comprises 10 residues. The CDR3 DNA sequence: TGTGCCAGCACTAAAGAGACCCAGTACTTC. As protein: CASTKETQYF.

This chain uses TRBV6-5 with TRBJ1-2; D possibly corresponds to TRBD1 (6 bases). Germline CDR1 and CDR2: MNHEY and SVGAGI. With 6 bases removed from V and 4 bases from J, the gap between germline ends came to 9 bases. The CDR3 is made up of 12 amino acids. The CDR3 region is CASSLGGYGYTF. The CDR3 nucleotides are TGTGCCAGCAGCCTAGGGGGCTATGGCTACACCTTC.

V is TRBV24-1 and J is TRBJ2-7; no firm D call. This CDR3 region has 14 residues. Germline V lookup: CDR1 KGHDR, CDR2 SFDVKD. Deletions cut 4 bases from V and 2 bases from J, with 11 bases between. CDR3 sequence (DNA): TGTGCCACCAGTGACTCGACATGGCCCTACGAGCAGTACTTC. This codes for CATSDSTWPYEQYF.

V usage is TRBV20-1 and J usage is TRBJ2-5; 8 bases map to TRBD2. Trimming at V came to 3 bases and at J to 2 bases, leaving 5 bases not matched to a gene. The CDR3 spans 14 residues. The V gene's germline CDR1 is DFQATT and CDR2 SNEGSKA (reference sequence). CDR3 sequence (DNA): TGCAGTGCTAGTCGGAGCGGGGGTCAAGAGACCCAGTACTTC. This encodes CSASRSGGQETQYF.

The chain carries TRBV6-1 and TRBJ1-1; a possible D gene is TRBD1 (6 bases). The V and J ends lost 2 bases and 9 bases respectively, with 10 bases between them. Germline CDR1 MNHNS, CDR2 SASEGT. The CDR3 loop spans 12 amino acids. For the CDR3, the DNA is TGTGCCAGCAGTGAACCGGGACATAAAGCTTTCTTT. Translated: CASSEPGHKAFF.

The V and J genes are TRBV4-2 and TRBJ1-2, with D possibly TRBD1 on 6 matching bases. The CDR3 consists of 17 residues. Germline V gives CDR1 LGHNA, CDR2 YNFKEQ. Deletions cut 4 bases from V and 4 bases from J, with 22 bases between. The CDR3 sequence: CASSPTLGQTNGYGYTF. The DNA for the CDR3 is TGTGCCAGCAGCCCGACTTTAGGACAGACCAATGGCTATGGCTACACCTTC.